One and the same sample provided the 10 T cell receptor beta chains below, sequenced in a study of blood T cell repertoires in COVID-19. Here immunoSEQ multiplex PCR was the method, and the copy in TCRdb shows in-frame clones only, minus some. The table shows about 60,000 clones, with 85% to 90% occurring only once. Specimen: peripheral blood. The receptors were gathered from a man in his sixties with active COVID-19.

The V gene is TRBV10-1, the J gene TRBJ1-1; D unresolved. The CDR3 spans 11 residues. CDR1 is WNHNN, CDR2 SYGVQD, per germline (reference sequence). The V end was cut by 7 bases, the J end by 8 bases, with 11 bases between. The DNA of the CDR3 is TGCGCCAGCACTCCCGAGACAGAAGCTTTCTTT. Its translation is CASTPETEAFF.

J is TRBJ1-2 and V is TRBV27, with 8 positions matching TRBD1. J gave up 8 bases and V 5 bases, and 10 bases lay outside the gene matches. The germline gives CDR1 MNHEY, CDR2 SMNVEV (reference sequence). CDR3 length: 14 residues. CDR3 in amino acids: CASSSRQGNLGYTF. The CDR3 nucleotides read TGTGCCAGCAGTAGCCGACAGGGGAACTTGGGCTACACCTTC.

The genes are TRBV5-4 and TRBJ2-2, with 8 bases fitting TRBD1. CDR3 size: 16 residues. In germline, CDR1 is SGHNT, CDR2 YYREEE (reference sequence). Trimming removed 4 bases from V and 3 bases from J; junction bases left unmatched: 8. CDR3 amino acids: CASSPRTGMDTGELFF. The CDR3 DNA reads as TGTGCCAGCAGCCCAAGGACAGGGATGGACACCGGGGAGCTGTTTTTT.

This chain joins TRBV5-4 and TRBJ2-5, with TRBD1 matching 9 bases. CDR3 length equals 14 residues. Per germline, CDR1 SGHNT and CDR2 YYREEE (reference sequence). The trim removed 4 bases at V and 3 bases at J, leaving 4 bases unmatched. The CDR3 DNA reads as TGTGCCAGCAGCCGGGACAGGGACGAAGAGACCCAGTACTTC. This codes for CASSRDRDEETQYF.

V and J are TRBV7-9 and TRBJ1-4; D not resolved. Germline CDR1 SEHNR, CDR2 FQNEAQ (reference sequence). The CDR3 loop spans 12 amino acids. Trimming took off 2 bases at V and 8 bases at J, with 6 bases between the two ends. The CDR3 protein is CASSLNIEKLFF. The CDR3 DNA reads as TGTGCCAGCAGCTTAAACATCGAAAAACTGTTTTTT.

This chain connects TRBV7-9 to TRBJ1-2; D gene unclear. Trimming removed 3 bases at V and 6 bases at J, with 11 bases between. CDR3 size: 13 residues. CDR1 is SEHNR and CDR2 is FQNEAQ in the germline V gene (reference sequence). The CDR3 reads CASSFSITDGYTF. The CDR3 DNA reads TGTGCCAGCAGCTTCTCTATAACGGATGGCTACACCTTC.

V and J are TRBV21-1 and TRBJ2-3; the table's D call TRBD2 went unverified against the DNA. TRBV21-1 is an annotated pseudogene. This CDR3 comprises 16 residues. CDR3 protein: CASTPSGTDRTDTQYF. Here the CDR3 DNA reads TGTGCCAGCACCCCATCCGGGACTGACCGCACAGATACGCAGTATTTT.

The rearrangement joins TRBV28 to TRBJ2-7, with D possibly TRBD2 on 5 matching bases. The V end was cut by 3 bases, the J end by 4 bases, with 7 bases between. The V gene's germline CDR1 is MDHEN and CDR2 SYDVKM. CDR3 length equals 12 residues. The CDR3 region has the DNA TGTGCCAGCAGTTTGGGCGGGTACGAGCAGTACTTC. Translating it yields CASSLGGYEQYF.

This chain links TRBV9 with TRBJ2-1; TRBD2 is a possible D gene (6 bases). Trimming stripped 0 bases from V and 9 bases from J, with 13 bases between. This CDR3 is 14 amino acids long. The germline gives CDR1 SGDLS, CDR2 YYNGEE. CDR3 sequence: CASSVAGRVSEQFF. In DNA form, the CDR3 reads TGTGCCAGCAGCGTAGCCGGGAGAGTCAGTGAGCAGTTCTTC.

V is TRBV6-1 and J is TRBJ1-2; D remains unclear. The CDR3 sequence is 13 residues long. The V and J ends lost 3 bases and 4 bases respectively, with 9 bases between them. Germline V CDR1 and CDR2: MNHNS, SASEGT. The CDR3 sequence is CASSDLALYGYTF. Here the CDR3 DNA reads TGTGCCAGCAGTGACCTAGCCCTCTATGGCTACACCTTC.